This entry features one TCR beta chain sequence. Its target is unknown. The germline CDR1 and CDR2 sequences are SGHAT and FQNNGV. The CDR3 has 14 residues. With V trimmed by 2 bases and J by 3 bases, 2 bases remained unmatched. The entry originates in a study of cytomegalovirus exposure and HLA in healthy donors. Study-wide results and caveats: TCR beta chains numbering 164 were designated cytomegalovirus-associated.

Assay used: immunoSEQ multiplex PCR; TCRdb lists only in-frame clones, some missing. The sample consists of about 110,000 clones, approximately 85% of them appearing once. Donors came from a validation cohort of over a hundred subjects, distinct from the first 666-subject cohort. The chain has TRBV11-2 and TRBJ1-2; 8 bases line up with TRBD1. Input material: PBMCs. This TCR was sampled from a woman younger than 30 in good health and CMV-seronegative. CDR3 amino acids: CASSLKQGDYGYTF. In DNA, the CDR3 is TGTGCCAGCAGCTTAAAACAGGGGGACTATGGCTACACCTTC.